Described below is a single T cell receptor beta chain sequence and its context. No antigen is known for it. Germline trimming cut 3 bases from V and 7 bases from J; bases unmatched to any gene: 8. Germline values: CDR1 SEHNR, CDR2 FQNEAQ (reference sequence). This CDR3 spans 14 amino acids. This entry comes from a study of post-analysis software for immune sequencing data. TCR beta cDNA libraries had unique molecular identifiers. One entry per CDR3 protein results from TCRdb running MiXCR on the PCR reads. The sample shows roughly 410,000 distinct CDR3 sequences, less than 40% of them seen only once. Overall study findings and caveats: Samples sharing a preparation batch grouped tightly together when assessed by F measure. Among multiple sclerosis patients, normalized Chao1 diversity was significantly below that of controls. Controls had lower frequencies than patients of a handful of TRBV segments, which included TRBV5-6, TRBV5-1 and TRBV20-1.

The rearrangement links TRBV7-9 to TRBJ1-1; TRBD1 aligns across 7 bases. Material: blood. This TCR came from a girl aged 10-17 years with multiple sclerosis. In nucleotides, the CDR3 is TGTGCCAGCAGCTTCTCAGGGGGGAAGGGTGAAGCTTTCTTT. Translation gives CASSFSGGKGEAFF.